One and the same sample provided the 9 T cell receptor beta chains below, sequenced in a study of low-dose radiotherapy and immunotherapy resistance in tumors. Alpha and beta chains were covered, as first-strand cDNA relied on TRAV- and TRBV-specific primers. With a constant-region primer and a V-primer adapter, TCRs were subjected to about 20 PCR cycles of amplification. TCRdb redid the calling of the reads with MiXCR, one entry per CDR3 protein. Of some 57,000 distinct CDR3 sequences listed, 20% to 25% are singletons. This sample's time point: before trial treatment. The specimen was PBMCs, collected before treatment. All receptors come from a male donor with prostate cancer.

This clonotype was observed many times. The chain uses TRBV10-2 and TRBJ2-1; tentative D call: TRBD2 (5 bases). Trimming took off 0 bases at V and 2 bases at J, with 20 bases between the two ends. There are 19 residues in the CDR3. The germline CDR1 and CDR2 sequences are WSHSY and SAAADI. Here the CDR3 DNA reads TGCGCCAGCAGTGAGTCGCAGCGGTCGGGCGACCGACCCTACAATGAGCAGTTCTTC. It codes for CASSESQRSGDRPYNEQFF.

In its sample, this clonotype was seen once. CDR3 bases: TGTGCCAGCAGTTACTCGACAGCGGGGGGGGGACTAACAGATACGCAGTATTTT. Translated, it gives CASSYSTAGGGLTDTQYF. The chain combines TRBV6-1 with TRBJ2-3; TRBD2 matches 10 bases. There are 18 residues in the CDR3. Germline V gene data show CDR1 as MNHNS and CDR2 as SASEGT. J gave up 3 bases and V 5 bases, and 14 bases lay outside the gene matches.

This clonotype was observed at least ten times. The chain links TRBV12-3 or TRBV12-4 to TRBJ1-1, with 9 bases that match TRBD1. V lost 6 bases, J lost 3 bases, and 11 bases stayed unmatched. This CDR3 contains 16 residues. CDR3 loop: CASSPWTGVVHTEAFF. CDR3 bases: TGTGCCAGCAGCCCTTGGACAGGGGTTGTGCACACTGAAGCTTTCTTT.

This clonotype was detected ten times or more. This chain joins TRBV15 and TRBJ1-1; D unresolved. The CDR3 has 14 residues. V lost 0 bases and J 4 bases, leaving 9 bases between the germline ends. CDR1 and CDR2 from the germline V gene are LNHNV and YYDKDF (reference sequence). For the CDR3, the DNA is TGTGCCACCAGCAGAGATCTGATGGGCACTGAAGCTTTCTTT. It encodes CATSRDLMGTEAFF.

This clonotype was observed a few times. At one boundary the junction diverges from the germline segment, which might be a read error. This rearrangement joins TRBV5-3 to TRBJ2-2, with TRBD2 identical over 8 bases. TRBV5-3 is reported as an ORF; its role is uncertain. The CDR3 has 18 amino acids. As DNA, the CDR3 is TGTGCCAGCAGCTTATCTTCCGGTAGCGGGGTCTTCACCGGGGAGCTGTTTTTT. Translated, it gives CASSLSSGSGVFTGELFF.

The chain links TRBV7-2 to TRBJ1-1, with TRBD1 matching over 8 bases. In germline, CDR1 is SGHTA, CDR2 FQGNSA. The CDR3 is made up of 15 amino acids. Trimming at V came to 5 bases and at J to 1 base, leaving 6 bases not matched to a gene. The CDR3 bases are TGTGCCAGCAGCACCCGGACAGGGACGAACACTGAAGCTTTCTTT. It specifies CASSTRTGTNTEAFF. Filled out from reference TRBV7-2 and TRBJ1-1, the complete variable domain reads GAGVSQSPSNKVTEKGKDVELRCDPISGHTALYWYRQSLGQGLEFLIYFQGNSAPDKSGLPSDRFSAERTGGSVSTLTIQRTQQEDSAVYLCASSTRTGTNTEAFFGQGTRLTVV.

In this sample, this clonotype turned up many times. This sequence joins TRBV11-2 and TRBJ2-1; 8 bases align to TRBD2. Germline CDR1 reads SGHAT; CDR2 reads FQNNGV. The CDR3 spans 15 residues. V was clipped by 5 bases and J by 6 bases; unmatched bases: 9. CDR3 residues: CASSARTSNFNEQFF. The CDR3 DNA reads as TGTGCCAGCAGCGCCCGGACTAGCAATTTCAATGAGCAGTTCTTC.

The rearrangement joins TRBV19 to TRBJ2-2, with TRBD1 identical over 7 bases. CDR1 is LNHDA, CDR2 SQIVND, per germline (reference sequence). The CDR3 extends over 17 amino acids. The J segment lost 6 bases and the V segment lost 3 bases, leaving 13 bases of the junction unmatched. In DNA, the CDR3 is TGTGCCAGTAGTATTTTCGGGACAGACGACGCGGCCGGGGAGCTGTTTTTT. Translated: CASSIFGTDDAAGELFF. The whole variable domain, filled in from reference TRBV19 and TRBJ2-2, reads DGGITQSPKYLFRKEGQNVTLSCEQNLNHDAMYWYRQDPGQGLRLIYYSQIVNDFQKGDIAEGYSVSREKKESFPLTVTSAQKNPTAFYLCASSIFGTDDAAGELFFGEGSRLTVL.

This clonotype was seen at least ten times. The CDR3 DNA reads as TGCGCCAGCAGCCAAAGGTTAGGGCCATCCAACGTCCTGACTTTC. Amino acids: CASSQRLGPSNVLTF. This chain uses TRBV4-1 with TRBJ2-6, with D hard to call. Between the trimmed V and J ends, which lost 2 bases and 8 bases, there was a span of 13 bases. CDR1 is MGHRA and CDR2 is YSYEKL in the germline V gene. The CDR3 contains 15 residues.